This TCR beta chain was profiled in a study of kidney transplant recipient with SARS-CoV-2 infection. A single record per CDR3 protein comes from TCRdb applying MiXCR to the reads. The data show about 250,000 distinct CDR3 sequences, more than 25% seen once. This CDR3 comprises 16 residues. Germline V gives CDR1 KGHDR, CDR2 SFDVKD. Trimming took 4 bases from V and 7 from J; bases not matched to a gene: 12. The sequencing used a blood sample, collected at baseline and on roughly day 110 from a kidney transplant recipient. This TCR came from a male patient aged 25-45 years who had COVID-19 and was a kidney transplant recipient. These T cells may partly come from the graft donor. The chain is built from TRBV24-1 and TRBJ2-1, with 7 bases fitting TRBD1. The CDR3, as DNA: TGTGCCACCAGTGACCCCCCTAGACAGGGTTGGAATGAGCAGTTCTTC. It specifies CATSDPPRQGWNEQFF.